This TCR beta chain was profiled in a study of T cells in women clearing cervical HPV infection. Study-wide results and caveats: Effector/memory and HPV-specific T cells were not isolated, and association timing is unknown.

Sequencing was performed with immunoSEQ multiplex PCR; in TCRdb, only in-frame clones are kept and a portion is missing. The specimen's table records 20,000 to 25,000 clones. V lost 5 bases, J lost 2 bases, and 4 bases stayed unmatched. CDR1 is MNHEY, CDR2 SVGEGT, per germline. CDR3 length equals 14 residues. This clone is medium-sized by frequency. No antigen is known for it. From the germline J gene comes the end of the CDR3, since the read stops 3 residues before it. The sequenced sample consisted of blood buffy coat. The receptor was isolated from a woman between 18 and 70 years old with a cervical HPV16 infection that either progressed to CIN3+ or cleared (not recorded which). This sequence joins TRBV6-2 or TRBV6-3 and TRBJ2-3; TRBD1 aligns across 7 bases. The CDR3 bases that were read are TGTGCCAGCAGTGCTGGGACAGCCACAGATACG. Translated: CASSAGTATDT. From start to end, the CDR3 is CASSAGTATDTQYF.